The clone carrying this T cell receptor (beta chain) was picked up a small number of times. Researchers ran the PCR with 60 Vbeta and 13 Jbeta primers. Profiled with immunoSEQ multiplex PCR; TCRdb holds only in-frame clones, not every one. This sample has roughly 140,000 clones; 79% occur once, and the top ten carry 3.5%. The record originates from a study of cytomegalovirus exposure and HLA in healthy donors. The sample was PBMCs. The receptor was isolated from a human donor in good health.

This CDR3 is CASSETSGGDTQYF. CDR3 nucleotides: TGTGCCAGCAGCGAAACTAGCGGGGGGGATACGCAGTATTTT. This chain uses TRBV7-2 with TRBJ2-3; TRBD2 matches 12 bases. Germline lookup yields CDR1 SGHTA and CDR2 FQGNSA. CDR3 size: 14 residues. The V and J ends lost 5 bases and 6 bases, in that order; junction bases with no gene match: 3.